A selection of T cell receptor beta chains follows, all from one sample in a study of blood T cells in healthy people across ages. TCRdb analysed the 5' RACE reads with MiXCR anew, one entry per CDR3 protein. The sample holds approximately 580,000 distinct CDR3 sequences; approximately 25% are singletons and the top ten take just under 9%. The same specimen was also included in a second study, on T cells of mothers and their children.

The material sequenced was blood. The origin of the receptors is a boy between 10 and 17 years old in good health. Both conserved end residues are trimmed from each CDR3. Each record gives: D gene, V gene, CDR3 protein. A D gene is named only where the DNA matches it firmly.

- TRBV6-5 ASRAGRTSYEQY
- TRBV6-9 ASSYSGGGHSYEQY
- TRBV6-1 ASSGGTLPDTQY
- TRBV6-2/TRBV6-3 ASSGSTGGVIRPQF
TRBD2 TRBV6-5 ASSYSRRLAGKQETQY
- TRBV7-2 ASSSDPSNQPQH
- TRBV7-9 ASSLGHLSGANVLT
- TRBV9 ASSVGGTSEPLH
- TRBV7-9 ASSLTNNEQF
- TRBV27 ASSYNRDDQY
- TRBV14 ASSQDLSADSYEQY
- TRBV5-1 ASSLAGGGQETQY
TRBD2 TRBV3-1 ASSQDTSGGGGQF
TRBD1 TRBV20-1 SAGQGHYGYT
- TRBV29-1 SVVTEGSYGYT
- TRBV5-8 ASSLAFAGANVLT
- TRBV29-1 SVVPPRAKF
- TRBV6-2/TRBV6-3 ASSMAPSSYNERF
- TRBV5-1 ASRKNSYTDTQY
- TRBV27 ASSLSGLWSNQPQH
TRBD2 TRBV7-6 ASSFQAGSSGEQF
- TRBV5-6 ASSPSTETQY
- TRBV19 ASSVSGNSYNEQF
- TRBV7-9 ASSRDGEETQY
TRBD1 TRBV2 ASSDKDRVGEQY
- TRBV7-3 ASSLSRDNQETQY
- TRBV18 ASSLFLNKELF
TRBD2 TRBV4-1 ASSLNSGNEQF
- TRBV5-8 ASSLLPASSYNEQF
TRBD2 TRBV14 ASSQDRSSSGTNTGELF
TRBD2 TRBV6-1 ASSELAGDTGGLL
TRBD1 TRBV9 ASSGDREMNTEAF
- TRBV15 ATGTLRTQY
TRBD1 TRBV19 ASSIPGQAYEQY
- TRBV5-1 ASSSQSGANVLT
- TRBV4-3 ASSPGTGRGTQY
TRBD1 TRBV7-2 ASSLVGQGSTDTQY
- TRBV4-1 ASSQEWSDPLYNEQF
- TRBV20-1 SAVRGEEKLF
TRBD1 TRBV18 ASSPDRGNSYEQY
- TRBV7-9 ASSGVQETQY
- TRBV27 ASSLYPAGNSPLH